Following are 2 T cell receptor beta chains from one sample sequenced in a study of T cells in Graves' hyperthyroidism and ophthalmopathy. The CDR3 regions of TCR beta were amplified from RNA transcripts. TCR CDR3 regions were first amplified by RT-PCR with HTBI primers. TCRdb redid the calling of the multiplex PCR reads with MiXCR, one entry per CDR3 protein. This table has under 350,000 distinct CDR3 sequences, 15% to 20% appearing once. Specimen: blood. The receptors come from a woman aged 45-65 years with Graves' hyperthyroidism.

Ten or more counts support this clonotype. This chain links TRBV6-1 with TRBJ2-1; 8 bases align to TRBD1. Germline CDR1 MNHNS, CDR2 SASEGT. V shed 7 bases and J 6 bases; nucleotides not matched to a gene: 11. The CDR3 is 15 amino acids. CDR3 region: CASTLTQGGSNEQFF. CDR3 bases: TGTGCCAGCACCCTGACACAGGGGGGTAGCAATGAGCAGTTCTTC.

The chain links TRBV9 to TRBJ1-2; D is uncertain. The CDR3 consists of 15 residues. V dropped 3 bases and J dropped 8 bases, with 20 bases sitting between them. CDR1 is SGDLS and CDR2 is YYNGEE in the germline V gene. In DNA form, the CDR3 reads TGTGCCAGCAGCGGGCAGGCCTTTGGGTTAAAGGGCTACACCTTC. Its protein product is CASSGQAFGLKGYTF.